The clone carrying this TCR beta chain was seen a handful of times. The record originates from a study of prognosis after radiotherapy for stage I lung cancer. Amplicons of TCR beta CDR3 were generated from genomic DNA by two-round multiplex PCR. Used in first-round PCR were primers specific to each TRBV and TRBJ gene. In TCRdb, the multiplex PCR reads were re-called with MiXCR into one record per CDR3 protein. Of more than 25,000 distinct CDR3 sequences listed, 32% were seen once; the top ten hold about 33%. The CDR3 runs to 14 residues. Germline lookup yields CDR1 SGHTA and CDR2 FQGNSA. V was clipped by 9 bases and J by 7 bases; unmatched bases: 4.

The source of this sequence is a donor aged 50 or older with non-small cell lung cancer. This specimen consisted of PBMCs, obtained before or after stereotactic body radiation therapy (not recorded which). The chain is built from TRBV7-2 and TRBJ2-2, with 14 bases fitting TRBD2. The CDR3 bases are TGTGCCAGTGGACTAGCGGGAGGATTCGGGGAGCTGTTTTTT. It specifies CASGLAGGFGELFF.